This TCR beta chain was sequenced during a study of blood T cell repertoires in COVID-19. Study at large: COVID-19 samples, acute and convalescent, were from the United States, Italy and Spain.

CDR1 and CDR2 (germline): MNHEY, SMNVEV (reference sequence). CDR3 size: 14 residues. V was shortened by 6 bases and J by 0 bases, with 12 bases between the two germline ends. During active infection, Seattle patients enrolled and were then monitored through disease. As originally analysed: Scientists estimated how many nucleated cells there were by amplifying reference gene primers. TCRdb's copy holds only in-frame clones and misses some; the assay was immunoSEQ multiplex PCR. V and J calls and clone size are given by that table; D and trimming were obtained from the DNA. This table holds about 200,000 clones, 79% found once.

Sequencing input: peripheral blood. V usage is TRBV27 and J usage is TRBJ2-7, with D tentatively TRBD1 (5 bases). The sequence came from a woman aged 40 to 55 with COVID-19, enrolled during active disease. The CDR3 nucleotides read TGTGCCAGCAGCCGACAGATCTCCTCCTACGAGCAGTACTTC. Amino acid sequence: CASSRQISSYEQYF.